This T cell receptor (beta chain) was recovered during a study of blood T cell repertoires in COVID-19. Trimming removed 4 bases at V and 2 bases at J, with 8 bases between. The CDR3 loop spans 13 amino acids. The germline gives CDR1 LGHDT, CDR2 YNNKEL (reference sequence). This clone was seen a few times. The assay was immunoSEQ multiplex PCR, and TCRdb's table has in-frame clones only and misses some. The sample shows tens of thousands of clones, approximately 85% of them seen only once. Sequenced sample: peripheral blood. This TCR came from a human donor in a cohort sampled during active COVID-19. This chain joins TRBV3-1 (or the pseudogene TRBV3-2) and TRBJ1-1; tentatively, D is TRBD1 (5 bases). CDR3 coding DNA: TGTGCCAGCAGCCTCCAGGGTAACACTGAAGCTTTCTTT. Translated: CASSLQGNTEAFF.